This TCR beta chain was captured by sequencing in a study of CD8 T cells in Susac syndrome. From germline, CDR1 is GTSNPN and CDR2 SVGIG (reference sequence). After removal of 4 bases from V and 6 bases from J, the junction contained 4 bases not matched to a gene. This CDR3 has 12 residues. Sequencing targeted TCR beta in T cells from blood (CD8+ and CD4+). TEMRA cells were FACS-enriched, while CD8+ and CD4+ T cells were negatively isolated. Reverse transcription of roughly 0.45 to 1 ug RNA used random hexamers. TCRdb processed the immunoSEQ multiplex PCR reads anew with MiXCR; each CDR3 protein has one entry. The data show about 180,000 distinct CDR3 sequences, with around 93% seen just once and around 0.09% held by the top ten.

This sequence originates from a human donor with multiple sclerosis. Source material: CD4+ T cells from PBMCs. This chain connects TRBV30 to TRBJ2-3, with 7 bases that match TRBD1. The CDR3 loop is CAWTGRGDTQYF. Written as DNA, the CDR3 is TGTGCCTGGACCGGCAGGGGGGATACGCAGTATTTT.